This record looks at one TCR beta chain sequence and its context. The antigen remains unidentified. Repertoires were generated with immunoSEQ multiplex PCR, while TCRdb's copy carries only in-frame clones and drops some. The data contain 120,000 or so clones, about 90% of them singletons. This CDR3 spans 13 amino acids. Germline values: CDR1 GTSNPN, CDR2 SVGIG (reference sequence). V lost 1 base, J lost 4 bases, and 10 bases lay in between. The data derive from a study of T cell responses to AZD1222 COVID-19 vaccine. General study points: Of spike-specific TCRs, nearly half reportedly target regions left unmutated in variants.

This specimen was peripheral blood, taken on day 0 of AZD1222 vaccination. The clonotype comes from an adult in good health. This chain joins TRBV30 and TRBJ1-2; D call uncertain. The CDR3 sequence is CAWSGEPLYGYTF. For the CDR3, the DNA is TGTGCCTGGAGTGGGGAGCCTCTCTATGGCTACACCTTC.